The present entry profiles one TCR beta chain with its context. Antigen: not known. A far more abundant clone sits one base away, making this likely a read error. Gene names refer to mouse genes. The CDR3 end is not reached by the read, which stops 1 residue before it; the germline J gene fills it in. Sequencing used immunoSEQ multiplex PCR; TCRdb keeps in-frame clones, though not all of them. The table has about 1,100 clones, more than 40% seen once; the top ten hold about 40%. Time point here: mouse harvest day 14 after allogeneic transplant. Each mouse received 10^7 T-cell-depleted marrow cells plus 10^6 splenic CD5+ T cells by tail vein. This mouse GVHD model was MHC-mismatched B6 to BALB/c, profiled day 7 or 14. The data were taken from a study of tissue T cells after allogeneic stem cell transplantation. General study points: Anatomically similar tissues had similar TCR repertoires within each patient.

The CDR3 loop spans 14 amino acids. V shed 5 bases, J shed 6 bases, and the junction held 10 bases outside the gene matches. Germline loops: CDR1 NNHDY, CDR2 SYVADS. The source is a female BALB/c mouse given C57BL/6 T cells with graft-versus-host disease after an allogeneic hematopoietic cell transplant. The sample taken for sequencing was spleen. The chain couples TRBV13-3 to TRBJ2-7, with 8 positions matching TRBD2. The sequenced CDR3 bases are TGTGCCAGCAGACAACTGGGGGTCCAATCTGAACAGTAC. It yields the protein CASRQLGVQSEQY. The entire CDR3 sequence reads CASRQLGVQSEQYF.